This record covers a single T cell receptor beta chain. The target antigen is unknown. Generated by immunoSEQ multiplex PCR, the TCRdb table keeps only in-frame clones and is missing some. The profile shows approximately 640,000 clones, 80% to 95% of them singletons. This record comes from a study of shared clonotypes between healthy human individuals. The wider study: Each donor had three CD4 naive, three CD4 memory, two CD8 naive and one CD8 memory plate.

CDR3 length equals 14 residues. Germline V CDR1 and CDR2: MNHEY, SMNVEV (reference sequence). Trimming at V came to 5 bases and at J to 7 bases, leaving 5 bases not matched to a gene. Regarding the study as a whole: Clonotypes not shared had lower generation probabilities than those common to all four donors. Only blood was sampled; tissue repertoires likely differ.

The J gene is TRBJ1-2, the V gene TRBV27, with 12 bases that match TRBD1. The sequenced material came from memory CD8+ T cells from PBMCs. Subset denoted: CD45RO+ cells pooled with CCR7-negative TemRA cells. The clonotype was recovered from a man aged 18 to 35 in good health. Some clones in this sample may be carry-over from other donors' samples. Here the CDR3 reads CASSGGQGASGYTF. The CDR3 DNA sequence: TGTGCCAGCAGTGGGGGACAGGGGGCGAGTGGCTACACCTTC.